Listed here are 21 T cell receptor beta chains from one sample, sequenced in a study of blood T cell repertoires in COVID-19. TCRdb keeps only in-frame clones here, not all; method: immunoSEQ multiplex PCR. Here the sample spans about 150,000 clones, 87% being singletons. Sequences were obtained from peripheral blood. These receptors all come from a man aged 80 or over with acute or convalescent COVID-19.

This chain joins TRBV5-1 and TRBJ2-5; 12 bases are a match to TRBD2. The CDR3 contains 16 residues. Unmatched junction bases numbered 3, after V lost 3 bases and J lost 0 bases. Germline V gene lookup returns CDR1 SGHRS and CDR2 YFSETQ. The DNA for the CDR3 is TGCGCCAGCAGCTCGGGACTAGCGGGTCACCAAGAGACCCAGTACTTC. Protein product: CASSSGLAGHQETQYF.

CDR3 in DNA: TGTGCCTGGAGTCCTCAGGAGGTAGCTAACTATGGCTACACCTTC. Translation: CAWSPQEVANYGYTF. The V call is TRBV30, the J call TRBJ1-2, with D unresolved. From germline, CDR1 is GTSNPN and CDR2 SVGIG (reference sequence). V was trimmed by 2 bases and J by 0 bases, leaving 13 bases between them. The CDR3 extends over 15 amino acids.

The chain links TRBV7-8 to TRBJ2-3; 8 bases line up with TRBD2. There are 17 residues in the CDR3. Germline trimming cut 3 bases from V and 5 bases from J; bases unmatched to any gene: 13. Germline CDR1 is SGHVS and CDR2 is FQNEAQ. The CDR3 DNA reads TGTGCCAGCAGCTTCTCACAGAAGCGGGAGTTGGAAGATACGCAGTATTTT. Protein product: CASSFSQKRELEDTQYF.

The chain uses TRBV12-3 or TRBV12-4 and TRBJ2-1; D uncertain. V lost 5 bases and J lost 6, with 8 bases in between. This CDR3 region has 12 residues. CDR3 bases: TGTGCCAGCAGTGACTTTGCCAATGAGCAGTTCTTC. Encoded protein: CASSDFANEQFF.

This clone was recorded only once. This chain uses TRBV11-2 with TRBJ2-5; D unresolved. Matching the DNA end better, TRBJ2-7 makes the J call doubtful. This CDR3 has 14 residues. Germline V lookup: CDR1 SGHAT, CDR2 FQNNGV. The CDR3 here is CASSLLGSSYEQYF. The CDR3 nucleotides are TGTGCCAGCAGCTTGTTGGGCAGCTCCTACGAGCAGTACTTC.

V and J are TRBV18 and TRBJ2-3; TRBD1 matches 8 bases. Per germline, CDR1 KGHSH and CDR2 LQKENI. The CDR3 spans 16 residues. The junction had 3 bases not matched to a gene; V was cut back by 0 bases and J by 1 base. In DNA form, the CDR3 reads TGTGCCAGCTCACCACCTACGGGACAGGGCACAGATACGCAGTATTTT. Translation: CASSPPTGQGTDTQYF. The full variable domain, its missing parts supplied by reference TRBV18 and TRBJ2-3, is NAGVMQNPRHLVRRRGQEARLRCSPMKGHSHVYWYRQLPEEGLKFMVYLQKENIIDESGMPKERFSAEFPKEGPSILRIQQVVRGDSAAYFCASSPPTGQGTDTQYFGPGTRLTVL.

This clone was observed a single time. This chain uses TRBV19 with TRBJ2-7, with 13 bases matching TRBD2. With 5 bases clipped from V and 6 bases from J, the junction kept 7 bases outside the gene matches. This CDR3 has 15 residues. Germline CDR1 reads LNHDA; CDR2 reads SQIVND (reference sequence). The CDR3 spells CASSGTSGKGGEQYF. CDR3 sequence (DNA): TGTGCCAGTAGTGGGACTAGCGGGAAGGGTGGCGAGCAGTACTTC.

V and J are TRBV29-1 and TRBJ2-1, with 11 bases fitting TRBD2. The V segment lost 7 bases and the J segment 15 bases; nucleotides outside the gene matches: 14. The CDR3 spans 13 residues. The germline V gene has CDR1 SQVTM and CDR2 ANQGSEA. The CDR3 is CSALGLAGGDGFF. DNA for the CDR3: TGCAGCGCCCTGGGGCTAGCGGGAGGAGATGGGTTCTTC.

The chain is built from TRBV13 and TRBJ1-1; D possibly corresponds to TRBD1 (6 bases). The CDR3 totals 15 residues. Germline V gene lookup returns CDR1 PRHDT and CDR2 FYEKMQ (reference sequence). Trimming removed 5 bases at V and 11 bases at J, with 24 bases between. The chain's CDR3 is CASSADIMTGSGAFF. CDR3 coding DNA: TGTGCCAGCAGCGCCGATATAATGACAGGCTCGGGGGCTTTCTTT.

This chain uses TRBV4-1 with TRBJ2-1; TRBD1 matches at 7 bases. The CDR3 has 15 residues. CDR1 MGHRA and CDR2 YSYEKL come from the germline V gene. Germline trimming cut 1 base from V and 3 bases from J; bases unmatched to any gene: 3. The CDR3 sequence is CASSQGTGNYNEQFF. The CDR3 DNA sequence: TGCGCCAGCAGCCAAGGGACAGGAAACTACAATGAGCAGTTCTTC.

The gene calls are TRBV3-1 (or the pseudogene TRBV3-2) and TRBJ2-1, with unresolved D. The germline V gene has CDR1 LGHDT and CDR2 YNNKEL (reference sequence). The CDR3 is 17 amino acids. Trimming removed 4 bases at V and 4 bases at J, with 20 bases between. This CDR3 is CASSLSHTANGYNEQFF. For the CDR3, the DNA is TGTGCCAGCAGCCTATCTCATACAGCTAATGGGTACAATGAGCAGTTCTTC.

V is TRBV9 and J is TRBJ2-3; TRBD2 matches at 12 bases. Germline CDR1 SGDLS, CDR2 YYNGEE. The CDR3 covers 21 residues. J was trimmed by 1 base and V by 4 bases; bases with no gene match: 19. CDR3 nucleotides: TGTGCCAGCAGCAAAAGGGGATCGGGACTAGCGGGCGTAGGGGGCACAGATACGCAGTATTTT. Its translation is CASSKRGSGLAGVGGTDTQYF.

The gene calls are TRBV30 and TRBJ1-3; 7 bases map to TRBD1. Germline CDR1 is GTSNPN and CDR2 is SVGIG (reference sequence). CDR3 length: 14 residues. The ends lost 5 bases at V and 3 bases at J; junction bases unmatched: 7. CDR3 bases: TGTGCCTGGGACAGGGAGAGTGGTGGAAACACCATATATTTT. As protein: CAWDRESGGNTIYF.

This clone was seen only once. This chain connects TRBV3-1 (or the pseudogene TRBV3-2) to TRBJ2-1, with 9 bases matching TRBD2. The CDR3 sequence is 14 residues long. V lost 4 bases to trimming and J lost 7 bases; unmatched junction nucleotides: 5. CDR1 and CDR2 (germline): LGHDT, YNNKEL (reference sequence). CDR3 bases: TGTGCCAGCAGCCTAGCGGGAGTGCCTAATGAGCAGTTCTTC. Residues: CASSLAGVPNEQFF.

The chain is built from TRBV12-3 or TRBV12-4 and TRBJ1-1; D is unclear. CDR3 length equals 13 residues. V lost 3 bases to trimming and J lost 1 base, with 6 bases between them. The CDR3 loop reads CASSFAENTEAFF. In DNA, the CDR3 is TGTGCCAGCAGTTTTGCAGAGAACACTGAAGCTTTCTTT.

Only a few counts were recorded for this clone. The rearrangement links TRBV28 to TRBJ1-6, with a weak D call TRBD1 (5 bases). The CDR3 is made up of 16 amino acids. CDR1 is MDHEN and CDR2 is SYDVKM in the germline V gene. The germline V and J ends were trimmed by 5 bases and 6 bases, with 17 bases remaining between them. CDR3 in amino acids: CASSPTGGVGNSPLHF. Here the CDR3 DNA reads TGTGCCAGCAGTCCAACTGGGGGGGTGGGTAATTCACCCCTCCACTTT.

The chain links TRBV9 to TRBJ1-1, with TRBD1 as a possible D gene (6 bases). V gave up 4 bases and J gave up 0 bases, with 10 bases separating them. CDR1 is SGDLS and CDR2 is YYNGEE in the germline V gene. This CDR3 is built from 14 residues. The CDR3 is CASSSGTLNTEAFF. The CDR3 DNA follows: TGTGCCAGCAGCTCGGGGACACTGAACACTGAAGCTTTCTTT.

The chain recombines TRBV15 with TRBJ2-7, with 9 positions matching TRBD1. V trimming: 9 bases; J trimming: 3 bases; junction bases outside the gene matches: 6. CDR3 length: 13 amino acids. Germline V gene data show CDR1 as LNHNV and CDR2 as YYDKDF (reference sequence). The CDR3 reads CATTGGQGYEQYF. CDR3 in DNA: TGTGCCACAACCGGGGGACAGGGCTACGAGCAGTACTTC. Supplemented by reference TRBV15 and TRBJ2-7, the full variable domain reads DAMVIQNPRYQVTQFGKPVTLSCSQTLNHNVMYWYQQKSSQAPKLLFHYYDKDFNNEADTPDNFQSRRPNTSFCFLDIRSPGLGDTAMYLCATTGGQGYEQYFGPGTRLTVT.

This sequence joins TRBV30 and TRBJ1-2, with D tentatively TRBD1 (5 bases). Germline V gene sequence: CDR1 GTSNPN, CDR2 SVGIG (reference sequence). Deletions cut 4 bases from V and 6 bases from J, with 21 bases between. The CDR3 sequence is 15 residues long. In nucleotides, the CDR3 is TGTGCCTGGATCCCGCCAACCTTGGGGCGCGATGGCTACACCTTC. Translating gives CAWIPPTLGRDGYTF.

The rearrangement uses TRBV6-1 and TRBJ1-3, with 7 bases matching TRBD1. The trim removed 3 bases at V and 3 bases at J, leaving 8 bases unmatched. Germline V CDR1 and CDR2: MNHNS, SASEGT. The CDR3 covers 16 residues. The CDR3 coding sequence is TGTGCCAGCAGTGATAAGACGACAGGGCATGGAAACACCATATATTTT. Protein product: CASSDKTTGHGNTIYF.

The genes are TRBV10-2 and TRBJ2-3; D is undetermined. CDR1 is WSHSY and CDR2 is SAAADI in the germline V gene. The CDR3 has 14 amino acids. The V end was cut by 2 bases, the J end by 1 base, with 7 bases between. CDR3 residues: CASSEAAGTDTQYF. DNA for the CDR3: TGCGCCAGCAGTGAGGCCGCGGGCACAGATACGCAGTATTTT.